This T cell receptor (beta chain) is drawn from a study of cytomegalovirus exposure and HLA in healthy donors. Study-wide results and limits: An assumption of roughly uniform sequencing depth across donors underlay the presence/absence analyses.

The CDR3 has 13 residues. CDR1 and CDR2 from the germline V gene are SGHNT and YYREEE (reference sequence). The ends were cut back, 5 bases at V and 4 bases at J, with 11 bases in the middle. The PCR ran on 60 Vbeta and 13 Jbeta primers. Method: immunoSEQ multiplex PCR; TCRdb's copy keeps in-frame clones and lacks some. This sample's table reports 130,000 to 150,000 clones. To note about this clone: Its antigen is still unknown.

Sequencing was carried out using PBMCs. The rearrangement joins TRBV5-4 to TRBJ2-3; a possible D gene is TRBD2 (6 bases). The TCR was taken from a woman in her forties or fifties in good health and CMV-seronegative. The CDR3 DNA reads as TGTGCCAGCAGGTACGGAGGGGCAGATACGCAGTATTTT. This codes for CASRYGGADTQYF.